A selection of T cell receptor beta chains follows, all from one sample in a study of T-cell reconstitution after alpha-beta-depleted transplantation in children. From the PCR reads, TCRdb called clonotypes with MiXCR, one entry per CDR3 protein. The sample records fewer than 450,000 distinct CDR3 sequences, 15% to 20% being singletons. Sample: PBMCs, mostly from graft donor cells, taken 360 days after TCRalphabeta/CD19-depleted stem cell transplant. The receptors come from a male patient aged 2 to 9 who had a stem cell transplant for acute lymphoblastic leukemia, so the T cells may come from the graft donor. The CDR3 runs from the conserved cysteine through the conserved F or W. A row's size may be missing; if present it is once, few, many or a size class.

clone_size v_call cdr3_aa
- TRBV7-2 CASSMSGRSYEQYF
- TRBV20-1 CSARSSVLSYEQYF
- TRBV27 CASSFVPWVGPYYEQFF
few TRBV4-2 CASSQDARVNNYEQYF
many TRBV29-1 CSLGEETYGYTF
- TRBV6-5 CASSYSQGAEYEQYF
few TRBV6-5 CASSYLGAGANVLTF
few TRBV19 CASRLSQGRSNQPQHF
- TRBV3-1 CASSPHVVGTGSEEQYF
- TRBV5-1 CASRGQASSYEQYF
few TRBV7-9 CASSFFGTGKQETQYF
many TRBV29-1 CSVGGKDTEAFF
many TRBV7-2 CASSFRSGPIYNEQFF
many TRBV5-1 CASSHLRDEGKNIQYF
- TRBV10-3 CAISGETAIYGYTF
- TRBV6-2/TRBV6-3 CASSYRGHKVNEQFF
- TRBV27 CASKDLASTDTQYF
many TRBV4-2 CASSQEPGQWGETQYF
- TRBV12-3/TRBV12-4 CASSFAGTQYF
- TRBV7-9 CASSLGQGGRYEQYF
- TRBV5-1 CASSMGQAGELFF
many TRBV7-2 CASSLLTTYNEQFF
- TRBV4-3 CASSQGIMNTEAFF
- TRBV28 CASSFGTSLVETQYF
many TRBV10-3 CAISDGGLQETQYF
- TRBV6-2/TRBV6-3 CASSRTGGRGAFF
few TRBV21-1 CASSRDRGRGTYEQYF
few TRBV7-2 CASSWTPLEWEQYF
- TRBV9 CASSVGQGADGANVLTF
few TRBV20-1 CSAYSGLAEDTTGELFF
few TRBV3-1 CASRPEGTGAYEQYF
few TRBV4-1 CASSQQGLAKNIQYF
- TRBV3-1 CASSPTSGRSGANVLTF
- TRBV5-1 CASSYGGVTNEKLFF
few TRBV2 CASSEAKGGGTDTQYF
- TRBV3-1 CASSQEGTEGNTIYF
- TRBV29-1 CSVETLTLNTEAFF
few TRBV28 CASSLGVTRFGEKLFF
- TRBV4-1 CASSQAPGQGNEEQYF
few TRBV4-3 CASSQDPSYNEQFF
few TRBV20-1 CSARDPGQGSTFF
few TRBV12-3/TRBV12-4 CASSPGTGHCKQYF
many TRBV28 CASRWDTARTQYF
- TRBV5-1 CASSLGDSMNTEAFF
few TRBV11-2 CASSSGTDQNIQYF
many TRBV13 CASSSDSDYEQYF